These 5 T cell receptor beta chains were sequenced from one sample in a study of cytomegalovirus exposure and HLA in healthy donors. Produced via immunoSEQ multiplex PCR; TCRdb's table is partial and in-frame only. The repertoire has roughly 150,000 clones, 86% of them found once; the top ten carry more than 2%. Sequencing was performed on PBMCs. Receptors were obtained from a woman under 30 in good health and CMV-seronegative.

The chain links TRBV4-1 to TRBJ2-1, with a tentative D call TRBD1 (7 bases). The CDR3 covers 14 residues. V lost 2 bases and J lost 9, with 14 bases in between. Germline assignment: CDR1 MGHRA and CDR2 YSYEKL. CDR3 sequence reads: CASSQTSQGGEQFF. In DNA form, the CDR3 reads TGCGCCAGCAGCCAAACATCCCAGGGGGGTGAGCAGTTCTTC.

The chain is built from TRBV27 and TRBJ1-5; no reliable D call. From germline, CDR1 is MNHEY and CDR2 SMNVEV (reference sequence). This CDR3 region has 12 residues. V lost 6 bases to trimming and J lost 4 bases, with 7 bases between them. The CDR3 sequence is CASSRPNQPQHF. Here the CDR3 DNA reads TGTGCCAGCAGCAGGCCTAATCAGCCCCAGCATTTT.

This clone was seen only once. The chain carries TRBV2 and TRBJ2-7; 10 nucleotides agree with TRBD2. The CDR3 has 13 residues. Per the germline V gene, CDR1 is SNHLY and CDR2 is FYNNEI. J lost 3 bases, V lost 7 bases, and 3 bases had no gene match. The CDR3 region is CASTGLADYEQYF. The CDR3 nucleotides read TGTGCCAGCACTGGACTAGCGGACTACGAGCAGTACTTC.

The J gene is TRBJ2-5, the V gene TRBV5-1, with TRBD2 matching 12 bases. Germline V CDR1 and CDR2: SGHRS, YFSETQ. The CDR3 covers 16 residues. J gave up 0 bases and V 4 bases, and 4 bases lay outside the gene matches. DNA for the CDR3: TGCGCCAGCAGCCCAGGACTAGCGGGGTACCAAGAGACCCAGTACTTC. It is translated as CASSPGLAGYQETQYF.

The table lists this clone with a few counts. V and J are TRBV11-2 and TRBJ2-7; D ambiguous. With 0 bases removed from V and 4 bases from J, the gap between germline ends came to 4 bases. This CDR3 is 12 amino acids long. Per germline, CDR1 SGHAT and CDR2 FQNNGV. In DNA form, the CDR3 reads TGTGCCAGCAGCTTAGATCGTTACGAGCAGTACTTC. This translates into CASSLDRYEQYF.